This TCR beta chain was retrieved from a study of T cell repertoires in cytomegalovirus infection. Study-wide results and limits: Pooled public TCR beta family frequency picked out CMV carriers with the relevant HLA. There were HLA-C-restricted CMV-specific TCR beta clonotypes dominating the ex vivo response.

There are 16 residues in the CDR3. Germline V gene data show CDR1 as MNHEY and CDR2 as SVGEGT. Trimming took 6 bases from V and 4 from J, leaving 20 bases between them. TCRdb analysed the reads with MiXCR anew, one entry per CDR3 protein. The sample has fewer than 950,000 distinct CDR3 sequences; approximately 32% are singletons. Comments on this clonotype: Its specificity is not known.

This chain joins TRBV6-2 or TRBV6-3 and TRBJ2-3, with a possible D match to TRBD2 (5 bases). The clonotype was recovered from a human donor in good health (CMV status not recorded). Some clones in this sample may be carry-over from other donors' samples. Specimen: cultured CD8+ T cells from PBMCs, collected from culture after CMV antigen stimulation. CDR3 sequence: CASSSPRGFSADTQYF. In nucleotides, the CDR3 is TGTGCCAGCAGCTCCCCTAGAGGGTTTTCGGCAGATACGCAGTATTTT.